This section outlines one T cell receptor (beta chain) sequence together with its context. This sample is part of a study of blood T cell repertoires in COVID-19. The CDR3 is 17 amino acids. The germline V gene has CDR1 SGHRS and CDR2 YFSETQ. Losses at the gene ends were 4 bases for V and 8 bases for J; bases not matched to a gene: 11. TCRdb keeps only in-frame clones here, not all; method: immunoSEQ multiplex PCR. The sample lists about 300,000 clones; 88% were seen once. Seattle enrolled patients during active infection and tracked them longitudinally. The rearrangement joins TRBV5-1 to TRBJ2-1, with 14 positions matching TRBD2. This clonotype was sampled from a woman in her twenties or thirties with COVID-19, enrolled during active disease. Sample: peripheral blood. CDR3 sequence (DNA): TGCGCCAGCAGCGCCAGACTAGCGGGGGGGAACTTAGATGAGCAGTTCTTC. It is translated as CASSARLAGGNLDEQFF.